This T cell receptor (beta chain) was sequenced for a study of blood T cell repertoires in COVID-19. The CDR3 has 15 residues. The V end lost 2 bases, the J end lost 4 bases, and 11 bases lay between the germline ends. CDR1 and CDR2 (germline): LGHNT, FRNRAP. Profiling relied on immunoSEQ multiplex PCR, and the TCRdb table lists in-frame clones only, not all of them. The profile shows about 55,000 clones, about 70% of them singletons. The specimen was peripheral blood. The V call is TRBV12-5, the J call TRBJ1-4; a weak D match, TRBD1 (5 bases). The receptor was isolated from a woman aged 70-85 years with acute or convalescent COVID-19. The CDR3 spells CASGLRGGDNEKLFF. The CDR3 DNA reads as TGTGCTAGTGGTTTGAGAGGAGGGGATAATGAAAAACTGTTTTTT.